This TCR beta chain was profiled in a study of blood T cells in healthy people across ages. Whole-study findings and limits: When one million T cells were used, diversity estimates were thought to be underestimates.

As concerns this clonotype: Its antigen remains unidentified.

Next came a second PCR, run for about 6 to 12 cycles, which used a sample-barcoded 5' primer along with a J-beta primer mix. Every cDNA molecule carried a tag from a template-switch adaptor bearing 12 random nucleotides. One entry per CDR3 protein results from TCRdb running MiXCR on the 5' RACE reads. The sample shows about 700,000 distinct CDR3 sequences, approximately 29% of them seen only once. This CDR3 is 14 amino acids long. Trimming cost V 3 bases and J 11 bases; bases outside gene matches: 14. The germline CDR1 and CDR2 sequences are DFQATT and SNEGSKA (reference sequence). Individuals who donated were healthy Caucasians from Russia aged roughly 6 to 95. The sample, 7.5 to 10 milliliters of peripheral blood, was drawn from each donor.

The rearrangement uses TRBV20-1 and TRBJ2-5, with TRBD2 matching 8 bases. Sample: blood. The sequence came from an elderly woman in good health. CDR3 nucleotides: TGCAGTGCTAGTTGGCGGGGGGCCAACAATGAGCAGTACTTC. It codes for CSASWRGANNEQYF.